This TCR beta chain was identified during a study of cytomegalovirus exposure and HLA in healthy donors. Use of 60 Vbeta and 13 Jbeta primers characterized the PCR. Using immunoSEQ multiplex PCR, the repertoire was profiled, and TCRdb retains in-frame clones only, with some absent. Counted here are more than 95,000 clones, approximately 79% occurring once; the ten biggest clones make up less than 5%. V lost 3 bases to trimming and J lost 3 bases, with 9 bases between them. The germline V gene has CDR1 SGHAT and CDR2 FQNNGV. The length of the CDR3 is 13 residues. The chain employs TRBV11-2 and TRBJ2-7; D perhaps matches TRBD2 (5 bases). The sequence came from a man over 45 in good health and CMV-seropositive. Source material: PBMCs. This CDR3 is CASSFDGIYEQYF. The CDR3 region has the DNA TGTGCCAGCAGCTTTGACGGGATCTACGAGCAGTACTTC.